This T cell receptor beta chain was documented in a study of T cells in Graves' hyperthyroidism and ophthalmopathy. Study-wide results and limits: In the blood, most expanded thyroid clonotypes above 0.001 appeared as well.

The CDR3 regions of TCR beta were amplified from RNA transcripts. Initially, a first-round RT-PCR of the TCR CDR3 employed the HTBI primer set. TCRdb re-derived calls from the multiplex PCR reads in MiXCR, one entry per CDR3 protein. Counted here are about 400,000 distinct CDR3 sequences, 15% to 17% occurring once; the ten biggest clones make up around 7.3%. CDR1 is MNHNS and CDR2 is SASEGT in the germline V gene. The CDR3 is 15 amino acids. V was clipped by 6 bases and J by 0 bases, with 11 bases between them. Ten or more counts support this clonotype. As yet, its antigen is unknown. It was uncontrolled infection, other autoimmune disease, pregnancy or lactation that excluded patients. PBMCs were obtained from 10 ml fresh peripheral blood.

The chain employs TRBV6-1 and TRBJ1-4; D gene unclear. The TCR was taken from a woman aged 18-35 years with Graves' hyperthyroidism. The source material was blood. CDR3 loop: CASRADGATNEKLFF. The CDR3 nucleotides read TGTGCCAGCAGGGCGGACGGTGCAACTAATGAAAAACTGTTTTTT.